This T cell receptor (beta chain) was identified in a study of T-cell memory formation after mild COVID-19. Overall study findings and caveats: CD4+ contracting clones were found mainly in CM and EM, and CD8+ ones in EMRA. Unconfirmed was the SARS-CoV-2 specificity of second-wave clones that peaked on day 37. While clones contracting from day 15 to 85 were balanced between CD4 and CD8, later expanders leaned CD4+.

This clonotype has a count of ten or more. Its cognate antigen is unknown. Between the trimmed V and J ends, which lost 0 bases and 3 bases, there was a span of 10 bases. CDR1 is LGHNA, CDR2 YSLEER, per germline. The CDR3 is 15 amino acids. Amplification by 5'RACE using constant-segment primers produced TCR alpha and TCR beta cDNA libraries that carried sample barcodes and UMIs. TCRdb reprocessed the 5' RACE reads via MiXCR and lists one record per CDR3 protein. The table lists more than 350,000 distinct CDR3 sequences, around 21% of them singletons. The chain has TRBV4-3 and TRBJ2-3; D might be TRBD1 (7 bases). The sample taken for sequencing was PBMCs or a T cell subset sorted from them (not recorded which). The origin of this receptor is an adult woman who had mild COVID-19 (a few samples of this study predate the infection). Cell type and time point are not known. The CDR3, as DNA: TGCGCCAGCAGCCAAGATCAGGGGGGAACAGATACGCAGTATTTT. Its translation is CASSQDQGGTDTQYF.